These 26 T cell receptor beta chains were all obtained from the same sample, sequenced in a study of blood T cell repertoires in COVID-19. TCRdb keeps only in-frame clones here, not all; method: immunoSEQ multiplex PCR. Here the sample spans about 53,000 clones, around 87% being singletons. The sequenced material came from peripheral blood. The source of these receptors is a man in his fifties with acute or convalescent COVID-19.

Concerning this clone: Other DNA sequences in this sample translate to the same CDR3. CDR3 DNA: TGCGCCAGCAGCTCCGGGCAGGGCCAGTATGGCTACACCTTC. Its translation: CASSSGQGQYGYTF. The V call is TRBV5-1, the J call TRBJ1-2; D possibly corresponds to TRBD1 (5 bases). This CDR3 contains 14 residues. Trimming left V 3 bases short and J 5 bases short, with 14 bases between. The germline V gene encodes CDR1 SGHRS and CDR2 YFSETQ.

The chain recombines TRBV10-3 with TRBJ2-2, with D possibly matching TRBD2 (5 bases). This CDR3 spans 14 amino acids. The V end was cut by 7 bases, the J end by 3 bases, with 12 bases between. Germline CDR1 ENHRY, CDR2 SYGVKD. CDR3: CAITPGVDTGELFF. CDR3 nucleotide sequence: TGTGCCATCACCCCCGGGGTGGACACCGGGGAGCTGTTTTTT.

CDR3 coding DNA: TGCGCCAGCAGCTTGAGTTTCGCGGGGCCCCTGGGCACAGATACGCAGTATTTT. It translates to CASSLSFAGPLGTDTQYF. The chain employs TRBV5-1 and TRBJ2-3, with D possibly being TRBD2 (6 bases). The V gene lost 1 base and the J gene lost 1 base, with 19 bases spanning the gap. The CDR3 is 18 amino acids. CDR1 SGHRS and CDR2 YFSETQ come from the germline V gene.

The chain links TRBV30 to TRBJ1-6; a weak D match, TRBD1 (5 bases). The CDR3 has 11 amino acids. The germline V gene encodes CDR1 GTSNPN and CDR2 SVGIG (reference sequence). Trimming took off 8 bases at V and 10 bases at J, with 12 bases between the two ends. CDR3: CAGGTGSPLHF. CDR3 DNA sequence: TGTGCCGGGGGGACTGGATCACCCCTCCACTTT. Full variable domain (missing parts from reference TRBV30 and TRBJ1-6): SQTIHQWPATLVQPVGSPLSLECTVEGTSNPNLYWYRQAAGRGLQLLFYSVGIGQISSEVPQNLSASRPQDRQFILSSKKLLLSDSGFYLCAGGTGSPLHFGNGTRLTVT.

The chain carries TRBV5-4 and TRBJ1-2; TRBD1 might be the D (5 bases). The V end was cut by 1 base, the J end by 8 bases, with 21 bases between. Germline V lookup: CDR1 SGHNT, CDR2 YYREEE (reference sequence). The CDR3 length is 16 residues. CDR3 sequence reads: CASSLPPTDRGLGYTF. As DNA, the CDR3 is TGTGCCAGCAGCTTGCCCCCTACTGACAGAGGCCTAGGCTACACCTTC. The full variable domain, rest sourced from reference TRBV5-4 and TRBJ1-2, is ETGVTQSPTHLIKTRGQQVTLRCSSQSGHNTVSWYQQALGQGPQFIFQYYREEENGRGNFPPRFSGLQFPNYSSELNVNALELDDSALYLCASSLPPTDRGLGYTFGSGTRLTVV.

The chain couples TRBV3-1 (or the pseudogene TRBV3-2) to TRBJ2-7; 9 nucleotides match TRBD1. The ends lost 4 bases at V and 4 bases at J; junction bases unmatched: 11. The CDR3 sequence is 16 residues long. Germline assignment: CDR1 LGHDT and CDR2 YNNKEL (reference sequence). CDR3 DNA: TGTGCCAGCAGCCCATCACCCGGGACAGGGCTTTACGAGCAGTACTTC. This translates into CASSPSPGTGLYEQYF.

This chain uses TRBV30 with TRBJ1-4, with TRBD1 as a possible D gene (6 bases). CDR1 is GTSNPN and CDR2 is SVGIG in the germline V gene (reference sequence). The CDR3 is made up of 14 amino acids. V was clipped by 4 bases and J by 9 bases, with 18 bases between them. The CDR3 region is CAWTPGGGAQKLFF. CDR3 DNA sequence: TGTGCCTGGACCCCGGGCGGGGGCGCCCAAAAACTGTTTTTT. Variable domain in full (rest from reference TRBV30 and TRBJ1-4): SQTIHQWPATLVQPVGSPLSLECTVEGTSNPNLYWYRQAAGRGLQLLFYSVGIGQISSEVPQNLSASRPQDRQFILSSKKLLLSDSGFYLCAWTPGGGAQKLFFGSGTQLSVL.

The J gene is TRBJ2-3, the V gene TRBV7-8, with 16 bases matching TRBD2. After removal of 4 bases from V and 2 bases from J, the junction contained 9 bases not matched to a gene. This CDR3 is 19 amino acids long. Germline lookup yields CDR1 SGHVS and CDR2 FQNEAQ. This chain's CDR3 is CASSSTSGLAGGLTDTQYF. The CDR3 DNA follows: TGTGCCAGCAGCTCGACGTCGGGACTAGCGGGGGGGCTCACAGATACGCAGTATTTT.

This sequence joins TRBV24-1 and TRBJ2-1; 7 bases match TRBD2. V shed 8 bases and J 0 bases; nucleotides not matched to a gene: 12. CDR3 length: 17 residues. Germline CDR1 reads KGHDR; CDR2 reads SFDVKD. The CDR3 region has the DNA TGTGCCACCATGGGTTCTGGCGGGAGAGTCTCCTACAATGAGCAGTTCTTC. This codes for CATMGSGGRVSYNEQFF.

This chain links TRBV28 with TRBJ2-5, with 7 bases identical to TRBD2. Germline loops: CDR1 MDHEN, CDR2 SYDVKM. The CDR3 length is 15 residues. V lost 7 bases and J lost 5; bases outside the gene matches: 13. The CDR3 nucleotides are TGTGCCAGCACAGAAAGCGGGGACCCCCCGGAGACCCAGTACTTC. Translation: CASTESGDPPETQYF.

This clone appeared once. This chain connects TRBV5-8 to TRBJ2-1; 9 positions agree with TRBD1. The CDR3 covers 15 residues. Germline V gives CDR1 SGHTS, CDR2 YDEGEE. After removal of 3 bases from V and 5 bases from J, the junction contained 6 bases not matched to a gene. In nucleotides, the CDR3 is TGTGCCAGCAGCTGGGGACAGGGAAGCGACAATGAGCAGTTCTTC. Amino acid sequence: CASSWGQGSDNEQFF. The complete variable domain, with remaining parts taken from reference TRBV5-8 and TRBJ2-1, reads EAGVTQSPTHLIKTRGQQATLRCSPISGHTSVYWYQQALGLGLQFLLWYDEGEERNRGNFPPRFSGRQFPNYSSELNVNALELEDSALYLCASSWGQGSDNEQFFGPGTRLTVL.

The rearrangement links TRBV5-4 to TRBJ2-5; D perhaps matches TRBD1 (5 bases). Between the trimmed V and J ends, which lost 4 bases and 5 bases, there was a span of 21 bases. Germline assignment: CDR1 SGHNT and CDR2 YYREEE (reference sequence). There are 16 residues in the CDR3. As DNA, the CDR3 is TGTGCCAGCAGCAGAGACAGTCAGACCTCCCAGGAGACCCAGTACTTC. Protein sequence: CASSRDSQTSQETQYF.

There are a few counts of this clone. The rearrangement joins TRBV9 to TRBJ2-3, with D tentatively TRBD2 (5 bases). CDR3 length: 14 residues. Trimming pared 4 bases from V and 5 bases from J, leaving 14 bases between. CDR1 and CDR2 (germline): SGDLS, YYNGEE. CDR3 in amino acids: CASSPRESRDTQYF. For the CDR3, the DNA is TGTGCCAGCAGCCCACGGGAAAGCCGAGATACGCAGTATTTT.

The chain couples TRBV19 to TRBJ1-2; TRBD1 might be the D (5 bases). This CDR3 is 11 amino acids long. Germline values: CDR1 LNHDA, CDR2 SQIVND (reference sequence). Between the trimmed V and J ends, which lost 8 bases and 5 bases, there was a span of 9 bases. CDR3 nucleotides: TGTGCCAGTTGGGGCAGGTATGGCTACACCTTC. Protein sequence: CASWGRYGYTF.

This clone has more than one count but fewer than ten. The chain is built from TRBV5-4 and TRBJ2-1; 12 bases agree with TRBD2. Looked up from germline, CDR1 is SGHNT and CDR2 is YYREEE (reference sequence). The CDR3 totals 15 residues. The junction had 5 bases not matched to a gene; V was cut back by 2 bases and J by 8 bases. This chain's CDR3 is CASSLRLAGVDEQFF. The CDR3 DNA sequence: TGTGCCAGCAGCTTACGACTAGCGGGAGTAGATGAGCAGTTCTTC.

This chain joins TRBV19 and TRBJ1-1; D is unresolved. This CDR3 region has 16 residues. Looked up from germline, CDR1 is LNHDA and CDR2 is SQIVND (reference sequence). Trimming cost V 3 bases and J 1 base, with 15 bases left between them. This chain's CDR3 is CASSIGFSPGNTEAFF. The CDR3 bases are TGTGCCAGTAGTATCGGTTTCTCTCCGGGGAACACTGAAGCTTTCTTT.

V is TRBV7-9 and J is TRBJ1-2, with D possibly being TRBD1 (5 bases). Germline CDR1 and CDR2: SEHNR and FQNEAQ (reference sequence). Deletions cut 5 bases from V and 8 bases from J, with 12 bases between. This CDR3 comprises 12 residues. The DNA of the CDR3 is TGTGCCAGCAGCCCTAAGGGGTTGGGCTACACCTTC. It yields the protein CASSPKGLGYTF.

J is TRBJ1-4 and V is TRBV20-1, with 7 positions matching TRBD1. Losses at the gene ends were 4 bases for V and 8 bases for J; bases not matched to a gene: 10. This CDR3 spans 14 amino acids. Germline-derived CDR1 and CDR2 are DFQATT and SNEGSKA (reference sequence). CDR3 amino acids: CSANEEGAREKLFF. The CDR3 DNA reads as TGCAGTGCTAATGAGGAGGGGGCTCGGGAAAAACTGTTTTTT.

The sample holds a few counts of this clone. The V and J genes are TRBV27 and TRBJ2-2; 9 positions agree with TRBD2. CDR3 length equals 16 residues. V dropped 8 bases and J dropped 5; count of bases not matched to a gene: 12. Germline CDR1 MNHEY, CDR2 SMNVEV (reference sequence). CDR3 loop: CASSLAGTSRTGELFF. CDR3 DNA sequence: TGTGCCAGCTCTCTGGCCGGGACTAGCAGAACCGGGGAGCTGTTTTTT.

The rearrangement joins TRBV4-1 to TRBJ2-1; tentatively, D is TRBD2 (7 bases). Trimming took 5 bases from V and 7 from J, leaving 15 bases between them. Per the germline V gene, CDR1 is MGHRA and CDR2 is YSYEKL. The CDR3 contains 14 residues. The CDR3 DNA is TGCGCCAGCAGCTTGAGGGGGGGCGGGAATGAGCAGTTCTTC. Protein: CASSLRGGGNEQFF.

The V and J genes are TRBV5-1 and TRBJ2-3, with TRBD2 identical over 8 bases. The CDR3 is 16 residues long. CDR1 and CDR2 from the germline V gene are SGHRS and YFSETQ. With 4 bases clipped from V and 0 bases from J, the junction kept 7 bases outside the gene matches. The CDR3 here is CASSPSPGGSTDTQYF. The CDR3 bases are TGCGCCAGCAGCCCCTCACCGGGGGGGAGCACAGATACGCAGTATTTT.

The chain is built from TRBV30 and TRBJ2-3, with D perhaps TRBD1 (5 bases). Germline CDR1 and CDR2: GTSNPN and SVGIG (reference sequence). The V end lost 8 bases, the J end lost 2 bases, and 20 bases lay between the germline ends. The CDR3 covers 15 residues. The CDR3 DNA reads as TGTGCCCAGGAGATCTGGGGCAAACACACAGATACGCAGTATTTT. Its protein is CAQEIWGKHTDTQYF. Complete variable domain (other parts from reference TRBV30 and TRBJ2-3): SQTIHQWPATLVQPVGSPLSLECTVEGTSNPNLYWYRQAAGRGLQLLFYSVGIGQISSEVPQNLSASRPQDRQFILSSKKLLLSDSGFYLCAQEIWGKHTDTQYFGPGTRLTVL.

This chain uses TRBV3-1 (or the pseudogene TRBV3-2) with TRBJ1-3, with D hard to call. The CDR3 contains 15 residues. The germline V gene has CDR1 LGHDT and CDR2 YNNKEL (reference sequence). The V end lost 5 bases, the J end lost 0 bases, and 11 bases lay between the germline ends. The DNA of the CDR3 is TGTGCCAGCAGCGGCGACACACACTCTGGAAACACCATATATTTT. This gives the protein CASSGDTHSGNTIYF.

The chain uses TRBV15 and TRBJ1-5; no clear D. Germline CDR1 LNHNV, CDR2 YYDKDF (reference sequence). The CDR3 extends over 12 amino acids. The V end lost 0 bases, the J end lost 6 bases, and 3 bases lay between the germline ends. For the CDR3, the DNA is TGTGCCACCAGCAGAGACCTTCAGCCCCAGCATTTT. Encoded protein: CATSRDLQPQHF.

The V gene is TRBV5-6, the J gene TRBJ1-4; a possible D gene is TRBD1 (5 bases). Germline V lookup: CDR1 SGHDT, CDR2 YYEEEE. The CDR3 length is 17 residues. The V end lost 3 bases, the J end lost 0 bases, and 15 bases lay between the germline ends. The CDR3 bases are TGTGCCAGCAGCTCACCCCTTGGGGGGGCAACTAATGAAAAACTGTTTTTT. Translating it yields CASSSPLGGATNEKLFF.

The sample holds a few counts of this clone. The genes are TRBV14 and TRBJ2-7; TRBD1 matches 7 bases. Germline V lookup: CDR1 SGHDN, CDR2 FVKESK. The ends lost 1 base at V and 3 bases at J; junction bases unmatched: 9. CDR3 length equals 16 residues. The CDR3 sequence is CASSQAIGGMGYEQYF. The CDR3 bases are TGTGCCAGCAGCCAAGCGATAGGGGGCATGGGCTACGAGCAGTACTTC.